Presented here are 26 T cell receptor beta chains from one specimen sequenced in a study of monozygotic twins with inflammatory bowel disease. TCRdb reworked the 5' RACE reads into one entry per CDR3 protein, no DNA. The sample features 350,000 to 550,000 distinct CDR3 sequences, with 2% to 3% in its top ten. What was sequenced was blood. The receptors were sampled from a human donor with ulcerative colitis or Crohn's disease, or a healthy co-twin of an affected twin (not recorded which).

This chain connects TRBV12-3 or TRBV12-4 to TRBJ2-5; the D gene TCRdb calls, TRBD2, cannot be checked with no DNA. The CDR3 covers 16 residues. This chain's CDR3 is CASSLISGGGQETQYF.

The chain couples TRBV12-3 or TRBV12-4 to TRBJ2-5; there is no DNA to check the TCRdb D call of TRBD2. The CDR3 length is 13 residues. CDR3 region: CASGRLEVETQYF.

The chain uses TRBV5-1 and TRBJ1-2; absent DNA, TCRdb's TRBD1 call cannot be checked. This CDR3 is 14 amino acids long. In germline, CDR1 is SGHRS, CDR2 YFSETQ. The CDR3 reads CASSLEGINYGYTF.

This chain's CDR3 is CASSPGPYNEQFF. The chain has TRBV19 and TRBJ2-1; TCRdb names TRBD1, which stays unverified in the absence of DNA. The CDR3 has 13 residues. The germline V gene encodes CDR1 LNHDA and CDR2 SQIVND (reference sequence).

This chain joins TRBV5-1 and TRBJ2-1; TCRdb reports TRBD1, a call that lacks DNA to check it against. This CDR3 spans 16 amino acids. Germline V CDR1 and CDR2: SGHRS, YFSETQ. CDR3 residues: CASSQNSGQGYNEQFF.

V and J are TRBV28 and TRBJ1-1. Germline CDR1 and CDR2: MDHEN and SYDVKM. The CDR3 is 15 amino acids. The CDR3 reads CASSPVWTMNTEAFF.

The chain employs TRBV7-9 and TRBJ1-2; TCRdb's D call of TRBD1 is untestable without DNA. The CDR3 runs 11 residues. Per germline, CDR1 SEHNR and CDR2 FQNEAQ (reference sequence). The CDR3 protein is CASTPVYGYTF.

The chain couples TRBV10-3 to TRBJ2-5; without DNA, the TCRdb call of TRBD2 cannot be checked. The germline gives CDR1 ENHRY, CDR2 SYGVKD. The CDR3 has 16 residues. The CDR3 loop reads CAISGATSGVQETQYF.

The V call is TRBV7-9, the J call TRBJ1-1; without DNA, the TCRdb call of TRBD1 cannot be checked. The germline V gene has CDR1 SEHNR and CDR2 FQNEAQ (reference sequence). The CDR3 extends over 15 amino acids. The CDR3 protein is CASSPLRGAYTEAFF.

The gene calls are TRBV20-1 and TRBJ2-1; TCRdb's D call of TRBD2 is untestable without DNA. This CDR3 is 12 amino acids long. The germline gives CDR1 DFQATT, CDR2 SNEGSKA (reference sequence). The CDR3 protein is CSALRGIAGLFF.

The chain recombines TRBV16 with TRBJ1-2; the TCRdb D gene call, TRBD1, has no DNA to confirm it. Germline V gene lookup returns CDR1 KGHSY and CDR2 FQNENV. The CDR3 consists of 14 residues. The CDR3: CASSHKDRGEGYTF.

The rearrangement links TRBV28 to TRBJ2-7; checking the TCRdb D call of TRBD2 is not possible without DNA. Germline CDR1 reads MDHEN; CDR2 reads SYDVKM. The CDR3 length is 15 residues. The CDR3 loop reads CASSGGGSGGYEQYF.

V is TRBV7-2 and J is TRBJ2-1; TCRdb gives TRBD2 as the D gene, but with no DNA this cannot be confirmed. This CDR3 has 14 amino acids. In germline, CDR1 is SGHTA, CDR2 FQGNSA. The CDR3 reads CASSTLAGGDEQFF. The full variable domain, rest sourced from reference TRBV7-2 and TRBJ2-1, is GAGVSQSPSNKVTEKGKDVELRCDPISGHTALYWYRQSLGQGLEFLIYFQGNSAPDKSGLPSDRFSAERTGGSVSTLTIQRTQQEDSAVYLCASSTLAGGDEQFFGPGTRLTVL.

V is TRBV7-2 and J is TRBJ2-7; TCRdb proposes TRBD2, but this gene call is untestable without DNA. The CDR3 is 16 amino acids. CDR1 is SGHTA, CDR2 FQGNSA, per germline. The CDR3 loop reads CASRRRPGLALDEQYF.

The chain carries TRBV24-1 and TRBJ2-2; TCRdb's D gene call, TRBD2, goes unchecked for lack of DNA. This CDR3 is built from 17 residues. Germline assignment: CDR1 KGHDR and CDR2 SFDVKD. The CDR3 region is CATSDLPGLGNTGELFF.

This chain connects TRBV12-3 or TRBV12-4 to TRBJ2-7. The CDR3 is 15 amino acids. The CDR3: CASAQYYVASDEQYF.

The CDR3 is CASSLGRGLEETQYF. This chain connects TRBV5-1 to TRBJ2-5; TCRdb's D call, TRBD2, is unchecked because there is no DNA. The germline V gene has CDR1 SGHRS and CDR2 YFSETQ. The CDR3 consists of 15 residues.

The chain's CDR3 is CASSLASGTPIYEQYF. V is TRBV5-1 and J is TRBJ2-7; the TCRdb D gene call, TRBD2, has no DNA to confirm it. The V gene's germline CDR1 is SGHRS and CDR2 YFSETQ. The CDR3 totals 16 residues.

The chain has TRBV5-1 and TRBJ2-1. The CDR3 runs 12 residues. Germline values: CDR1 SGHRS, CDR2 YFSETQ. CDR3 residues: CASSLTQIEQFF.

The CDR3 reads CSASSGGTNTGELFF. This chain joins TRBV20-1 and TRBJ2-2. This CDR3 is 15 amino acids long. Germline V gene sequence: CDR1 DFQATT, CDR2 SNEGSKA (reference sequence).

The CDR3 loop is CSAGRGDRDDVGYTF. This chain links TRBV20-1 with TRBJ1-2; without DNA, the TCRdb call of TRBD1 cannot be checked. Germline CDR1 and CDR2: DFQATT and SNEGSKA (reference sequence). This CDR3 comprises 15 residues.

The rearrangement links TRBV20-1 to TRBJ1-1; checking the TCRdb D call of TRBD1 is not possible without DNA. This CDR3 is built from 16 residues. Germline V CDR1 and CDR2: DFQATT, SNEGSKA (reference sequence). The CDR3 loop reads CSARDLRGGTGTEAFF.

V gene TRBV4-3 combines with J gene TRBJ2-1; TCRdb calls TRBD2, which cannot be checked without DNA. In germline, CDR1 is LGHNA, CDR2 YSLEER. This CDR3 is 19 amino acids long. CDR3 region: CASSQAPAYAGSSYNEQFF.

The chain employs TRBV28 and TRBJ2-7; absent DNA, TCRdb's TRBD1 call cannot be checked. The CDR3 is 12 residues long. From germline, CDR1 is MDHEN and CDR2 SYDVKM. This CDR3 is CASSLRDRRQYF.

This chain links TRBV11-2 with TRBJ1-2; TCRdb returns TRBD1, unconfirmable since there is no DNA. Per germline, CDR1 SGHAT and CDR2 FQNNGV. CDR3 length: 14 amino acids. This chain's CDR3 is CASSSDRGGMSYTF.

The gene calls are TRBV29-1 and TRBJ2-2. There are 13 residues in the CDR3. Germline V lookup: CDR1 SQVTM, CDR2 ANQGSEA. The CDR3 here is CSVRLASTGELFF.